This TCR beta chain was obtained from a study of cytomegalovirus exposure and HLA in healthy donors. The study, taken as a whole, reports: The study listed roughly 150 cytomegalovirus-associated TCR beta chains.

The donors were members of the roughly 130-subject validation cohort (separate from the approximately 670-subject first cohort). With respect to this clone: The antigen is not known.

V lost 6 bases, J lost 3 bases, and 10 bases stayed unmatched. CDR3 length equals 16 residues. Germline V gene sequence: CDR1 MDHEN, CDR2 SYDVKM. Libraries were prepared by immunoSEQ multiplex PCR; TCRdb keeps only in-frame clonotypes and omits some of them. The repertoire holds 66,000 or so clones, approximately 96% seen once, with around 1.5% in the top ten. V is TRBV28 and J is TRBJ2-2; 7 bases fit TRBD1. The receptor was derived from a woman aged 18-29 years in good health and CMV-seropositive. The material sequenced was PBMCs. Here the CDR3 reads CASSPYRGRHTGELFF. The CDR3 nucleotides read TGTGCCAGCAGCCCTTACAGGGGTCGGCACACCGGGGAGCTGTTTTTT.